This TCR beta chain was captured in a study of Ad26.COV2.S vaccination and SARS-CoV-2 variants. Study at large: Administration of Ad26.COV2.S was intramuscular, either once or twice 56 days apart.

This table comes from immunoSEQ multiplex PCR, and its TCRdb copy is limited to in-frame clones, with some not included. The sample carries about 680,000 clones, more than 70% recorded once. Treatment indicated: 19 received Ad26.COV2.S at low or high dose, single or two shots; five or six received placebo; per-sample allocation not given. All samples were drawn on day 63, counting from the first vaccine or placebo injection. Donor was an adult aged 18-55 years in Boston. Remarks on this clone: As yet, its antigen is unknown.

Findings of the study overall: Vaccinated and placebo-treated recipients had similar non-spike TCR breadth. Spike-specific responses of CD8+ and CD4+ T cells were reported to display substantial breadth after vaccination.

Trimming left V 4 bases short and J 2 bases short, with 11 bases between. CDR3 length: 13 amino acids. CDR1 and CDR2 (germline): SQVTM, ANQGSEA. The V call is TRBV29-1, the J call TRBJ2-5; D is undetermined. This receptor was obtained from a person between 18 and 65 years old who received the Ad26.COV2.S COVID-19 vaccine or a placebo. The specimen was peripheral blood, collected in a trial of Ad26.COV2.S vaccine versus placebo. The CDR3 nucleotides are TGCAGCGTTGGAGCCCGCCTACAAGAGACCCAGTACTTC. Translated, it gives CSVGARLQETQYF.